These T cell receptor beta chains were read from a single sample in a study of shared clonotypes between healthy human individuals. Measured with immunoSEQ multiplex PCR; TCRdb has only the in-frame clones, and not every one. The table lists nearly 2 million clones, about 95% of them singletons. Sequencing was carried out using naive CD8+ T cells sorted from blood. The origin of the receptors is a man younger than 30 in good health. CDR3s include the opening cysteine and the closing phenylalanine or tryptophan. Each record gives: CDR3 length, V gene, J gene, clone size, CDR3 protein. Clone size is given for some rows only: seen once, a few or many times, or a class if the clone is expanded.

15	TRBV11-2	TRBJ2-5	.	CASSLRHTGVETQYF
12	TRBV29-1	TRBJ2-1	once	CSVEDRIGGQFF
15	TRBV7-9	TRBJ1-6	.	CASSHGQGENSPLHF
15	TRBV7-9	TRBJ1-6	.	CASSLAGTVDSPLHF
16	TRBV7-8	TRBJ1-2	.	CASSYHRDSPDYGYTF
14	TRBV9	TRBJ1-2	few	CASSATTGFDGYTF
13	TRBV5-1	TRBJ2-7	.	CASRPGADYEQYF
14	TRBV6-5	TRBJ1-1	.	CASSTQGAVFEAFF
13	TRBV7-3	TRBJ2-7	.	CASSFDRGYEQYF
17	TRBV25-1	TRBJ2-5	once	CASSSKGPRTGGETQYF
14	TRBV6-5	TRBJ2-7	few	CASSYGLAVYEQYF
15	TRBV27	TRBJ1-5	.	CASRTIQGYNQPQHF
14	TRBV7-9	TRBJ1-2	.	CASSLGRLSYGYTF
14	TRBV27	TRBJ2-3	.	CASRNRGSADTQYF
16	TRBV9	TRBJ2-1	few	CASSGRRGTTNNEQFF
15	TRBV10-1	TRBJ2-3	.	CASSDHSSSTDTQYF
15	TRBV7-9	TRBJ2-1	.	CASSTGTMKGAEQFF
15	TRBV9	TRBJ1-4	.	CASSLWGQINEKLFF
13	TRBV13	TRBJ2-3	.	CASSLRDTDTQYF
15	TRBV5-6	TRBJ2-7	.	CASSLGGGGIYEQYF
14	TRBV12-5	TRBJ2-7	.	CASASGPHSYEQYF
17	TRBV7-8	TRBJ1-4	.	CASSPRPLQGSHEKLFF
16	TRBV4-3	TRBJ2-1	.	CASSLLLSGSYNEQFF
15	TRBV6-5	TRBJ1-2	.	CASSPMGGRWGGYTF
15	TRBV5-4	TRBJ2-2	once	CASSAPRGFGGELFF
16	TRBV9	TRBJ1-2	.	CASSVVSGLMVDGYTF
15	TRBV6-1	TRBJ2-3	.	CASSEVQWGTDTQYF
11	TRBV7-9	TRBJ2-7	few	CASSLSYEQYF
13	TRBV27	TRBJ2-2	once	CASSTGVGGELFF
17	TRBV27	TRBJ2-3	.	CASSARLAGGPIDTQYF
17	TRBV29-1	TRBJ1-2	.	CSVEEGEQGQKGYGYTF